Listed here are 19 T cell receptor beta chains from one sample, sequenced in a study of blood T cell repertoires in COVID-19. The protocol was immunoSEQ multiplex PCR, while the TCRdb copy is restricted to in-frame clones and leaves out a portion. This sample has around 160,000 clones; around 91% occur once, and the top ten carry over 10%. The sequenced sample consisted of peripheral blood. These receptors came from a man younger than 35 with COVID-19, enrolled during active disease.

V and J are TRBV28 and TRBJ1-2; possible D gene TRBD1, 6 bases. The germline V gene encodes CDR1 MDHEN and CDR2 SYDVKM. The V end was cut by 2 bases, the J end by 4 bases, with 14 bases between. This CDR3 spans 15 amino acids. The CDR3 region is CASSLTGGSLYGYTF. In nucleotides, the CDR3 is TGTGCCAGCAGTTTAACGGGGGGCAGCCTCTATGGCTACACCTTC.

The rearrangement joins TRBV10-2 to TRBJ2-2; 9 positions agree with TRBD1. Per the germline V gene, CDR1 is WSHSY and CDR2 is SAAADI. This CDR3 is 13 amino acids long. Trimming took 6 bases from V and 7 from J; bases not matched to a gene: 3. CDR3 sequence (DNA): TGCGCCAGCAGAGACAGGGGGATCGGGGAGCTGTTTTTT. It yields the protein CASRDRGIGELFF.

The J gene is TRBJ2-1, the V gene TRBV6-4; D gene unclear. The CDR3 sequence is 14 residues long. Trimming pared 5 bases from V and 1 base from J, leaving 9 bases between. In germline, CDR1 is MRHNA, CDR2 SNTAGT. The CDR3 bases are TGTGCCAGCAGTAGGAGCGTATCCTACAATGAGCAGTTCTTC. Translated, it gives CASSRSVSYNEQFF.

As regards this clone: Other DNA sequences in the same sample also yield this CDR3. The chain joins TRBV12-3 or TRBV12-4 to TRBJ1-5; D may be TRBD1 (5 bases). The CDR3 runs 13 residues. Trimming pared 2 bases from V and 4 bases from J, leaving 6 bases between. This CDR3 is CASSLQGNQPQHF. In nucleotides, the CDR3 is TGTGCCAGCAGTTTACAGGGAAATCAGCCCCAGCATTTT.

J is TRBJ2-7 and V is TRBV6-5, with 11 bases lining up with TRBD2. The CDR3 loop spans 15 amino acids. V shed 4 bases and J 6 bases; nucleotides not matched to a gene: 8. The germline V gene has CDR1 MNHEY and CDR2 SVGAGI. CDR3 in amino acids: CASSSTGLAGGEQYF. CDR3 nucleotides: TGTGCCAGCAGTTCCACCGGACTAGCGGGCGGCGAGCAGTACTTC.

This chain links TRBV2 with TRBJ1-5; TRBD1 might be the D (6 bases). With 4 bases removed from V and 6 bases from J, the gap between germline ends came to 13 bases. The CDR3 is 14 residues long. CDR1 is SNHLY and CDR2 is FYNNEI in the germline V gene. CDR3 sequence (DNA): TGTGCCAGCAGTGGATTACAGGGAGTTCAGCCCCAGCATTTT. Its translation is CASSGLQGVQPQHF.

The chain has TRBV6-1 and TRBJ1-2, with D perhaps matching TRBD1 (5 bases). V shed 3 bases and J shed 1 base, with 6 bases lying between them. Germline V gene lookup returns CDR1 MNHNS and CDR2 SASEGT. The CDR3 runs to 13 residues. The chain's CDR3 is CASSETVNYGYTF. The CDR3 region has the DNA TGTGCCAGCAGTGAGACAGTTAACTATGGCTACACCTTC.

V and J are TRBV7-3 and TRBJ2-5; TRBD2 agrees at 8 bases. V shed 5 bases, J shed 4 bases, and the junction held 12 bases outside the gene matches. In germline, CDR1 is SGHTA, CDR2 FQGTGA. This CDR3 spans 16 amino acids. In nucleotides, the CDR3 is TGTGCCAGCAGCCCCCAATGGACTAGCTTGAGAGAGACCCAGTACTTC. This sequence encodes CASSPQWTSLRETQYF.

CDR3 residues: CAITQGARETQYF. In DNA form, the CDR3 reads TGTGCCATCACACAGGGGGCTAGGGAGACCCAGTACTTC. This chain connects TRBV28 to TRBJ2-5, with 9 nucleotides matching TRBD1. Germline CDR1 MDHEN, CDR2 SYDVKM. V lost 10 bases to trimming and J lost 5 bases; unmatched junction nucleotides: 8. The CDR3 runs to 13 residues. The full variable domain, rest sourced from reference TRBV28 and TRBJ2-5, is DVKVTQSSRYLVKRTGEKVFLECVQDMDHENMFWYRQDPGLGLRLIYFSYDVKMKEKGDIPEGYSVSREKKERFSLILESASTNQTSMYLCAITQGARETQYFGPGTRLLVL.

This chain uses TRBV4-3 with TRBJ2-3, with 7 nucleotides matching TRBD1. Trimming took 3 bases from V and 7 from J; bases not matched to a gene: 16. The CDR3 loop spans 17 amino acids. Germline values: CDR1 LGHNA, CDR2 YSLEER. Here the CDR3 reads CASSHAKGKGGANTQYF. For the CDR3, the DNA is TGCGCCAGCAGCCACGCTAAGGGAAAAGGGGGCGCAAATACGCAGTATTTT.

The V gene is TRBV28, the J gene TRBJ2-7; D is possibly TRBD1 (6 bases). From germline, CDR1 is MDHEN and CDR2 SYDVKM. The V end was cut by 7 bases, the J end by 3 bases, with 13 bases between. This CDR3 has 13 residues. The CDR3 nucleotides read TGTGCCAGCACCAAGACAGGTGTCTACGAGCAGTACTTC. Translating it yields CASTKTGVYEQYF.

The rearrangement links TRBV11-2 to TRBJ2-1, with TRBD1 matching 11 bases. The germline V gene has CDR1 SGHAT and CDR2 FQNNGV. The CDR3 has 14 amino acids. The trim removed 5 bases at V and 9 bases at J, leaving 6 bases unmatched. This CDR3 is CASSTGTGGIEQFF. In nucleotides, the CDR3 is TGTGCCAGCAGCACAGGGACAGGGGGGATTGAGCAGTTCTTC.

This chain links TRBV19 with TRBJ2-6, with D maybe TRBD2 (5 bases). Trimming shortened V by 1 base and J by 0 bases, and 13 bases separated the two germline ends. The length of the CDR3 is 18 residues. Germline V gene sequence: CDR1 LNHDA, CDR2 SQIVND (reference sequence). CDR3 protein: CASSIGGIRLSGANVLTF. In nucleotides, the CDR3 is TGTGCCAGTAGTATAGGAGGGATACGCCTCTCTGGGGCCAACGTCCTGACTTTC.

The chain employs TRBV4-3 and TRBJ1-2, with D perhaps matching TRBD1 (5 bases). Trimming took 0 bases from V and 7 from J, leaving 21 bases between them. This CDR3 is built from 17 residues. CDR1 is LGHNA, CDR2 YSLEER, per germline. DNA for the CDR3: TGCGCCAGCAGCCAAGATGGGGCAGGACATCATACTCCTGGCTACACCTTC. Translated, it gives CASSQDGAGHHTPGYTF.

The chain recombines TRBV10-3 with TRBJ2-7, with 7 positions matching TRBD1. CDR1 and CDR2 from the germline V gene are ENHRY and SYGVKD. This CDR3 has 13 residues. After removal of 2 bases from V and 3 bases from J, the junction contained 1 base not matched to a gene. The CDR3 sequence: CAISEGQDYEQYF. The CDR3 DNA reads as TGTGCCATCAGTGAGGGACAGGACTACGAGCAGTACTTC.

This sequence joins TRBV7-9 and TRBJ1-1; the D gene is possibly TRBD1 (5 bases). The CDR3 loop spans 14 amino acids. The germline V and J ends were trimmed by 5 bases and 0 bases, with 10 bases remaining between them. Germline CDR1 SEHNR, CDR2 FQNEAQ (reference sequence). The CDR3 nucleotides read TGTGCCAGCAGCCCAGACAGAGTGAACACTGAAGCTTTCTTT. Protein sequence: CASSPDRVNTEAFF.

The rearrangement links TRBV7-9 to TRBJ1-1, with 9 bases aligning to TRBD1. CDR3 length: 15 residues. The germline V gene has CDR1 SEHNR and CDR2 FQNEAQ (reference sequence). V was pared by 5 bases and J by 6 bases, with 10 bases of the junction left unmatched. CDR3 sequence reads: CASSGMGQGNPEAFF. CDR3 in DNA: TGTGCCAGCAGCGGAATGGGACAGGGAAATCCTGAAGCTTTCTTT.

The chain uses TRBV15 and TRBJ2-7, with 8 bases identical to TRBD1. V lost 5 bases and J lost 1; bases outside the gene matches: 10. The CDR3 consists of 16 residues. The germline V gene has CDR1 LNHNV and CDR2 YYDKDF (reference sequence). Here the CDR3 reads CATSDTTGEKSYEQYF. The CDR3 DNA follows: TGTGCCACCAGCGATACGACAGGGGAAAAGTCCTACGAGCAGTACTTC.

This clone was detected only a few times. The chain is built from TRBV7-3 and TRBJ1-5, with 9 nucleotides matching TRBD1. Germline-derived CDR1 and CDR2 are SGHTA and FQGTGA. V gave up 5 bases and J gave up 4 bases; unmatched junction bases: 6. The CDR3 has 15 amino acids. The CDR3 nucleotides read TGTGCCAGCAGCCGCCCCGGGACAGGGAATCAGCCCCAGCATTTT. Encoded protein: CASSRPGTGNQPQHF.